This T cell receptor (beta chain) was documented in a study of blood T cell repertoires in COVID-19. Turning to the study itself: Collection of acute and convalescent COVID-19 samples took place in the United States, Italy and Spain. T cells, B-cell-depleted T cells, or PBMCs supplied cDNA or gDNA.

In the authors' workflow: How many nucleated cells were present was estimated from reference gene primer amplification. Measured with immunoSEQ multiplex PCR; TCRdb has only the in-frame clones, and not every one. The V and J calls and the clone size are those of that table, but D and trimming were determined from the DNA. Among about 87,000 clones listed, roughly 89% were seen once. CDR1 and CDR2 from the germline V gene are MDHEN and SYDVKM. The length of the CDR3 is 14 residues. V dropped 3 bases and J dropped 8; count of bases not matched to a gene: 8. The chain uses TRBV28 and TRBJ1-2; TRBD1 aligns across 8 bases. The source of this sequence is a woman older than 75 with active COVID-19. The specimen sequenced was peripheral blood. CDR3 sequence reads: CASSLTGAPQGYTF. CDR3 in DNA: TGTGCCAGCAGTTTGACAGGGGCGCCCCAAGGCTACACCTTC.